This is a list of T cell receptor beta chains from one sample in a study of OX40 agonist ivuxolimab in advanced cancers. Sequenced by immunoSEQ multiplex PCR; TCRdb stores in-frame clones only, minus some. The sample lists more than 65,000 clones, roughly 90% seen once, with about 0.3% in the top ten. The input for sequencing was CD4+ or CD8+ T cells sorted from blood, taken in a trial of the OX40 agonist ivuxolimab. The receptors derive from an adult with an advanced solid tumor such as melanoma, head and neck, liver or kidney cancer. Both conserved end residues are part of each CDR3. A D gene is named only where the DNA matches it firmly. Expanded clones are given a class, and other clones once, few, many or no size at all.

V: TRBV19
J: TRBJ2-7
D: NA
size: NA
DNA: TGTGCCAGTAGTCTCCTCGGGTCCTACGAGCAGTACTTC
CDR3: CASSLLGSYEQYF

V: TRBV5-6
J: TRBJ2-7
D: NA
size: NA
DNA: TGTGCCAGCAGCTTGGGGGGACGGGAGCCCTACGAGCAGTACTTC
CDR3: CASSLGGREPYEQYF

V: TRBV6-5
J: TRBJ1-1
D: NA
size: NA
DNA: TGTGCCAGCAGTTACTCTCTGAACACTGAAGCTTTCTTT
CDR3: CASSYSLNTEAFF

V: TRBV7-6
J: TRBJ2-3
D: NA
size: NA
DNA: TGTGCCAGCAGAAGACTCCCCATCGGTACGCAGTATTTT
CDR3: CASRRLPIGTQYF

V: TRBV14
J: TRBJ2-1
D: TRBD2
size: NA
DNA: TGTGCCAGCAGCCAAGGTCCTAGCGGGAGGGATGAGCAGTTCTTC
CDR3: CASSQGPSGRDEQFF

V: TRBV29-1
J: TRBJ2-2
D: TRBD1
size: NA
DNA: TGCAGCGTTGTAGGTAGTACAGGGGGCGGGACCGGGGAGCTGTTTTTT
CDR3: CSVVGSTGGGTGELFF

V: TRBV19
J: TRBJ2-6
D: NA
size: NA
DNA: TGTGCCAGTAGTATTAGTCCGGGACACGTGCGGGGGGCCAACGTCCTGACTTTC
CDR3: CASSISPGHVRGANVLTF

V: TRBV6-5
J: TRBJ2-7
D: NA
size: few
DNA: TGTGCCAGCAGTTACTCGCCGGATAGCTCCTACGAGCAGTACTTC
CDR3: CASSYSPDSSYEQYF

V: TRBV25-1
J: TRBJ1-2
D: NA
size: NA
DNA: TGTGCCAGCAGTGAATTATGGGAGTATGGCTACACCTTC
CDR3: CASSELWEYGYTF

V: TRBV9
J: TRBJ2-3
D: NA
size: NA
DNA: TGTGCCAGCAGCGTAGGCGCGGGTGGGGTGGTAGATACGCAGTATTTT
CDR3: CASSVGAGGVVDTQYF